Listed below are T cell receptor beta chains from one sample, sequenced in a study of blood T cell repertoires in COVID-19. Measured with immunoSEQ multiplex PCR; TCRdb has only the in-frame clones, and not every one. Here the sample spans approximately 410,000 clones, roughly 88% being singletons. The sample consisted of peripheral blood. These receptors all stem from a woman aged 25 to 39 with active or convalescent COVID-19. Both conserved end residues are part of each CDR3. Each record gives: D gene, clone size, V gene, J gene, CDR3 protein, CDR3 DNA. A D gene is named only where the DNA matches it firmly. Clone size is shown for a subset of rows, as once, few, many or a class of expanded clone.

-,-,TRBV7-9,TRBJ2-7,CASSSGEGIDYEQYF,TGTGCCAGCAGCTCGGGGGAAGGGATAGATTACGAGCAGTACTTC
TRBD2,-,TRBV4-1,TRBJ2-5,CASSPPRGDGRQETQYF,TGCGCCAGCAGCCCACCTCGGGGGGATGGTCGGCAAGAGACCCAGTACTTC
-,-,TRBV5-5,TRBJ1-4,CASSLARGATNEKLFF,TGTGCCAGCAGCTTGGCTCGGGGTGCAACTAATGAAAAACTGTTTTTT
-,-,TRBV4-1,TRBJ2-5,CASSHRTPRGETQYF,TGCGCCAGCAGCCATAGGACTCCGAGAGGGGAGACCCAGTACTTC
-,-,TRBV30,TRBJ1-2,CAWIRDTARFTF,TGTGCCTGGATCCGGGACACCGCTCGGTTTACCTTC
-,-,TRBV2,TRBJ2-2,CASSALEVQRGELFF,TGTGCCAGCAGTGCGCTCGAGGTCCAGCGGGGGGAGCTGTTTTTT
TRBD1,few,TRBV6-1,TRBJ1-2,CASSEGGWTGVVHYGYTF,TGTGCCAGCAGTGAAGGAGGGTGGACAGGGGTTGTCCACTATGGCTACACCTTC
TRBD1,-,TRBV6-2/TRBV6-3,TRBJ2-7,CASSYSQGDYEQYF,TGTGCCAGCAGTTACTCGCAGGGGGACTACGAGCAGTACTTC
TRBD1,few,TRBV6-7,TRBJ1-2,CASRMNNRGLGYTF,TGTGCCAGCAGGATGAACAACAGGGGGCTCGGCTACACCTTC
TRBD1,-,TRBV19,TRBJ1-2,CASSRQGSGYTF,TGTGCCAGTAGTCGACAGGGTAGTGGCTACACCTTC
-,-,TRBV6-5,TRBJ1-6,CASSIDSLSNSPLHF,TGTGCCAGCAGCATTGACAGTTTATCAAATTCACCCCTCCACTTT
TRBD1,-,TRBV7-2,TRBJ1-3,CASSRTGKESGNTIYF,TGTGCCAGCAGCCGGACAGGGAAAGAGTCTGGAAACACCATATATTTT
-,-,TRBV11-3,TRBJ2-1,CASSPAAGSYNEQFF,TGTGCCAGCAGCCCAGCAGCGGGCTCCTACAATGAGCAGTTCTTC
TRBD2,-,TRBV4-1,TRBJ2-3,CASSQGRTSGGADTQYF,TGCGCCAGCAGCCAAGGAAGAACTAGCGGGGGTGCAGATACGCAGTATTTT
-,-,TRBV7-8,TRBJ1-1,CASSQTGRRNTEAFF,TGTGCCAGCAGCCAAACCGGGAGAAGGAACACTGAAGCTTTCTTT
TRBD1,-,TRBV10-3,TRBJ2-5,CAISGQGAIETQYF,TGTGCCATCAGTGGACAGGGGGCGATTGAGACCCAGTACTTC
TRBD1,-,TRBV5-1,TRBJ1-4,CASSLTGTDEKLFF,TGCGCCAGCAGCTTGACCGGGACAGATGAAAAACTGTTTTTT
-,-,TRBV5-1,TRBJ2-3,CASSPAVADTQYF,TGCGCCAGCAGCCCCGCGGTCGCAGATACGCAGTATTTT
TRBD1,-,TRBV16,TRBJ1-1,CASSRLQGGRTEAFF,TGTGCCAGCAGCCGCCTACAGGGGGGAAGGACTGAAGCTTTCTTT
-,-,TRBV2,TRBJ1-2,CASRDDRILGGYTF,TGTGCCAGCAGGGATGACAGGATACTGGGGGGCTACACCTTC
-,-,TRBV19,TRBJ1-4,CASSTGDATNEKLFF,TGTGCCAGTAGTACCGGGGATGCAACTAATGAAAAACTGTTTTTT
-,-,TRBV27,TRBJ2-2,CASSSRTLVGVGELFF,TGTGCCAGCAGTTCACGGACACTTGTTGGGGTCGGGGAGCTGTTTTTT
TRBD1,-,TRBV18,TRBJ2-2,CASSPPGQGGTGELFF,TGTGCCAGCTCACCCCCGGGACAGGGAGGCACCGGGGAGCTGTTTTTT
-,-,TRBV5-1,TRBJ2-3,CASRAGTQLTDTQYF,TGCGCCAGCAGAGCCGGGACACAGCTCACAGATACGCAGTATTTT
TRBD2,-,TRBV29-1,TRBJ2-1,CSVWTSGNEQFF,TGCAGCGTTTGGACTAGCGGCAATGAGCAGTTCTTC
TRBD1,-,TRBV5-1,TRBJ1-2,CASSSESGTGDGYTF,TGCGCCAGCAGCTCAGAATCCGGGACAGGGGACGGCTACACCTTC
-,-,TRBV7-8,TRBJ2-3,CASSLAGADTQYF,TGTGCCAGCAGCTTAGCCGGAGCAGATACGCAGTATTTT
-,once,TRBV12-3/TRBV12-4,TRBJ2-1,CASSLRTEQFF,TGTGCCAGCAGTTTACGGACAGAGCAGTTCTTC
TRBD1,-,TRBV28,TRBJ1-2,CASSFRDRTNYGYTF,TGTGCCAGCAGTTTTCGGGACAGGACAAACTATGGCTACACCTTC
-,-,TRBV5-1,TRBJ1-3,CASSLAGISGNTIYF,TGCGCCAGCAGCTTGGCGGGAATCTCTGGAAACACCATATATTTT
TRBD1,-,TRBV2,TRBJ1-2,CASSAATGGLGYTF,TGTGCCAGCAGTGCGGCGACAGGGGGCCTCGGCTACACCTTC
-,-,TRBV11-2,TRBJ1-4,CASSSLFPQGGEGEKLFF,TGTGCCAGCAGCTCGCTCTTTCCACAGGGTGGAGAGGGTGAAAAACTGTTTTTT
-,few,TRBV3-1/TRBV3-2,TRBJ1-5,CASSRDMGQPQHF,TGTGCCAGCAGCAGGGACATGGGCCAGCCCCAGCATTTT
TRBD1,few,TRBV19,TRBJ1-1,CASSIGRTGEENTEAFF,TGTGCCAGTAGTATTGGGAGGACAGGGGAGGAGAACACTGAAGCTTTCTTT
TRBD1,-,TRBV28,TRBJ1-2,CASRTQGARIYGYTF,TGTGCCAGCAGGACACAGGGGGCGCGGATCTATGGCTACACCTTC
-,once,TRBV9,TRBJ2-3,CASSVPQGEVADTQYF,TGTGCCAGCAGCGTCCCCCAAGGGGAGGTGGCAGATACGCAGTATTTT
-,-,TRBV25-1,TRBJ1-5,CASSGGAVSNQPQHF,TGTGCCAGCAGTGGGGGAGCGGTTAGCAATCAGCCCCAGCATTTT
-,-,TRBV5-1,TRBJ2-1,CASKVGEAYNEQFF,TGCGCCAGCAAGGTGGGAGAGGCTTACAATGAGCAGTTCTTC
TRBD1,-,TRBV28,TRBJ1-2,CASSPTGQGMDGYTF,TGTGCCAGCAGTCCGACGGGACAGGGGATGGATGGCTACACCTTC
TRBD1,-,TRBV4-2,TRBJ2-7,CASSQESLGTGRDEQYF,TGTGCCAGCAGCCAAGAGTCCCTGGGGACAGGGCGGGACGAGCAGTACTTC
TRBD1,-,TRBV6-1,TRBJ2-7,CASSDTGDRGYEQYF,TGTGCCAGCAGTGATACCGGGGACAGAGGCTACGAGCAGTACTTC
TRBD2,-,TRBV4-1,TRBJ2-5,CASSQGLAGGPIEETQYF,TGCGCCAGCAGCCAGGGACTAGCGGGAGGGCCAATAGAGGAGACCCAGTACTTC